This entry lists 17 T cell receptor beta chains sequenced from one sample in a study of blood T cell repertoires in COVID-19. TCRdb's copy holds only in-frame clones and misses some; the assay was immunoSEQ multiplex PCR. Among about 230,000 clones listed, about 84% were seen once. Source material: PBMCs or T cells enriched from blood (not recorded which). These receptors were obtained from a man between 60 and 70 years old who had recovered from COVID-19.

The J gene is TRBJ2-7, the V gene TRBV6-5; 7 bases are a match to TRBD2. CDR3 length: 14 amino acids. Germline values: CDR1 MNHEY, CDR2 SVGAGI. Losses at the gene ends were 1 base for V and 6 bases for J; bases not matched to a gene: 6. Here the CDR3 reads CASSYLGGKSEQYF. CDR3 nucleotides: TGTGCCAGCAGTTACTTGGGAGGGAAAAGCGAGCAGTACTTC.

The chain combines TRBV30 with TRBJ1-6; tentatively, D is TRBD1 (5 bases). V was cut by 0 bases and J by 11 bases, with 20 bases left in between. The CDR3 has 16 amino acids. CDR1 GTSNPN and CDR2 SVGIG come from the germline V gene (reference sequence). The CDR3 DNA sequence: TGTGCCTGGAGTGTAAGCGGTTGGCAGGGAGGGACACCCCTCCACTTT. This encodes CAWSVSGWQGGTPLHF.

The chain links TRBV12-3 or TRBV12-4 to TRBJ1-3; D is ambiguous. The CDR3 is 13 amino acids. V gave up 4 bases and J gave up 7 bases, with 11 bases separating them. The CDR3 sequence: CASSYQVVNTIYF. The CDR3, as DNA: TGTGCCAGCAGTTATCAGGTGGTCAACACCATATATTTT.

This clone showed up just once. V gene TRBV7-8 combines with J gene TRBJ1-1; tentatively, D is TRBD1 (6 bases). Trimming took 5 bases from V and 0 from J, leaving 10 bases between them. The CDR3 extends over 14 amino acids. CDR1 is SGHVS, CDR2 FQNEAQ, per germline. This CDR3 reads CASSGRGLNTEAFF. CDR3 nucleotides: TGTGCCAGCAGCGGCAGGGGTTTGAACACTGAAGCTTTCTTT.

Only a few counts were recorded for this clone. This sequence joins TRBV11-3 and TRBJ1-1; the D gene is possibly TRBD1 (5 bases). The CDR3 sequence is 15 residues long. The ends were cut back, 6 bases at V and 6 bases at J, with 20 bases in the middle. Germline V CDR1 and CDR2: SGHNT, YENEEA. In DNA, the CDR3 is TGTGCCAGCAGTTCAGGAGGGGTGGCCAGCGCTGAAGCTTTCTTT. Translation: CASSSGGVASAEAFF.

The chain employs TRBV3-1 (or the pseudogene TRBV3-2) and TRBJ1-1, with a weak D call TRBD1 (6 bases). In germline, CDR1 is LGHDT, CDR2 YNNKEL (reference sequence). Trimming took 4 bases from V and 1 from J, leaving 13 bases between them. This CDR3 has 15 residues. CDR3 DNA sequence: TGTGCCAGCAGCCCAACAGGGTTTGGGAACACTGAAGCTTTCTTT. This codes for CASSPTGFGNTEAFF.

The chain uses TRBV7-9 and TRBJ1-5, with D possibly TRBD1 on 6 matching bases. CDR1 and CDR2 from the germline V gene are SEHNR and FQNEAQ (reference sequence). CDR3 length equals 14 residues. V gave up 1 base and J gave up 2 bases, with 6 bases separating them. CDR3 residues: CASSLDRGNQPQHF. The CDR3 DNA follows: TGTGCCAGCAGCTTAGACAGGGGCAATCAGCCCCAGCATTTT. Using reference TRBV7-9 and TRBJ1-5 for the parts outside the CDR3, the full variable domain is DTGVSQNPRHKITKRGQNVTFRCDPISEHNRLYWYRQTLGQGPEFLTYFQNEAQLEKSRLLSDRFSAERPKGSFSTLEIQRTEQGDSAMYLCASSLDRGNQPQHFGDGTRLSIL.

On this clone: The limits of the CDR3 on the DNA are not certain, so only TCRdb's listed CDR3 is given. This chain connects TRBV24-1 to TRBJ2-1; the table's D gene call, TRBD1, was not cross checked with the DNA. CDR1 KGHDR and CDR2 SFDVKD come from the germline V gene. The CDR3 length is 13 residues, termini included. CDR3 protein: CATSVPGNNEQFF.

J is TRBJ1-5 and V is TRBV12-3 or TRBV12-4; no reliable D call. This CDR3 has 13 residues. V lost 8 bases, J lost 0 bases, and 8 bases lay in between. The CDR3 here is CASRGYSNQPQHF. CDR3 sequence (DNA): TGTGCCAGCCGGGGTTATAGCAATCAGCCCCAGCATTTT.

The gene calls are TRBV7-2 and TRBJ2-1; a weak D match, TRBD2 (6 bases). V was cut by 4 bases and J by 2 bases, with 12 bases left in between. CDR3 length: 15 amino acids. Germline V gene lookup returns CDR1 SGHTA and CDR2 FQGNSA. CDR3 in DNA: TGTGCCAGCAGCTCCGGGACGGGGGCCTACAATGAGCAGTTCTTC. This translates into CASSSGTGAYNEQFF. Based on the CDR3 plus reference TRBV7-2 and TRBJ2-1, the full variable domain is GAGVSQSPSNKVTEKGKDVELRCDPISGHTALYWYRQSLGQGLEFLIYFQGNSAPDKSGLPSDRFSAERTGGSVSTLTIQRTQQEDSAVYLCASSSGTGAYNEQFFGPGTRLTVL.

This chain connects TRBV4-3 to TRBJ2-3, with D unresolved. From germline, CDR1 is LGHNA and CDR2 YSLEER. The length of the CDR3 is 17 residues. The V gene lost 0 bases and the J gene lost 2 bases, with 15 bases spanning the gap. The CDR3 spells CASSQDVGLDPTDTQYF. CDR3 DNA sequence: TGCGCCAGCAGCCAAGACGTCGGTTTAGATCCCACAGATACGCAGTATTTT.

The J gene is TRBJ1-1, the V gene TRBV5-1; no clear D gene. V gave up 0 bases and J gave up 1 base, with 7 bases separating them. The CDR3 loop spans 14 amino acids. Germline CDR1 and CDR2: SGHRS and YFSETQ. CDR3 region: CASSLDSRNTEAFF. DNA for the CDR3: TGCGCCAGCAGCTTGGATAGCAGGAACACTGAAGCTTTCTTT.

The V and J genes are TRBV7-2 and TRBJ1-1; D is uncertain. V dropped 1 base and J dropped 1 base, with 4 bases sitting between them. The germline CDR1 and CDR2 sequences are SGHTA and FQGNSA. The CDR3 has 13 amino acids. The chain's CDR3 is CASSLEQNTEAFF. The CDR3 nucleotides are TGTGCCAGCAGCTTAGAGCAGAACACTGAAGCTTTCTTT.

V gene TRBV3-1 (or the pseudogene TRBV3-2) combines with J gene TRBJ1-1; possible D gene TRBD1, 6 bases. Germline values: CDR1 LGHDT, CDR2 YNNKEL (reference sequence). This CDR3 is 13 amino acids long. V was cut by 1 base and J by 4 bases, with 7 bases left in between. Here the CDR3 DNA reads TGTGCCAGCAGCCAAGGAGGGGGCACTGAAGCTTTCTTT. It is translated as CASSQGGGTEAFF.

In its sample, this clone was seen once. The J gene is TRBJ2-1, the V gene TRBV7-9; TRBD2 matches 8 bases. Germline CDR1 is SEHNR and CDR2 is FQNEAQ (reference sequence). This CDR3 is built from 15 residues. V gave up 1 base and J gave up 7 bases; unmatched junction bases: 6. The CDR3 region has the DNA TGTGCCAGCAGCTTAGAAGGGACTAGGTTGAATGAGCAGTTCTTC. Amino acids: CASSLEGTRLNEQFF.

The chain employs TRBV27 and TRBJ2-3; TRBD1 matches at 10 bases. The V segment lost 6 bases and the J segment 1 base; nucleotides outside the gene matches: 7. Germline CDR1 is MNHEY and CDR2 is SMNVEV (reference sequence). The CDR3 contains 16 residues. The CDR3, as DNA: TGTGCCAGCAGATACACGACAGGGGGCGGCACAGATACGCAGTATTTT. The encoded protein is CASRYTTGGGTDTQYF.

The chain is built from TRBV5-1 and TRBJ2-2; TRBD2 matches 12 bases. The CDR3 has 18 residues. Per the germline V gene, CDR1 is SGHRS and CDR2 is YFSETQ. V shed 4 bases, J shed 1 base, and the junction held 8 bases outside the gene matches. CDR3 in amino acids: CASSIPLAGGLNTGELFF. Here the CDR3 DNA reads TGCGCCAGCAGCATCCCACTAGCGGGGGGCTTGAACACCGGGGAGCTGTTTTTT.